The 11 T cell receptor beta chains below were found in one sample sequenced in a study of CD8 T cells in Susac syndrome. cDNA came from about 0.5 to 1 ug RNA primed by random hexamers. TCRdb fed the immunoSEQ multiplex PCR reads into MiXCR, producing one record per CDR3 protein. The sample records 150,000 to 200,000 distinct CDR3 sequences, approximately 94% being singletons. Sequencing was performed on CD4+ T cells from PBMCs. The receptors were gathered from a human donor with Susac syndrome.

This chain uses TRBV30 with TRBJ1-1; maybe TRBD1 (6 bases). Germline CDR1 is GTSNPN and CDR2 is SVGIG (reference sequence). V shed 2 bases and J shed 3 bases, with 13 bases lying between them. The CDR3 contains 14 residues. CDR3 sequence (DNA): TGTGCCTGGAGTACAGGGAGAAGGGACACTGAAGCTTTCTTT. Protein product: CAWSTGRRDTEAFF.

The chain couples TRBV12-5 to TRBJ1-5; D remains unclear. Germline V gene data show CDR1 as LGHNT and CDR2 as FRNRAP. The V end lost 5 bases, the J end lost 5 bases, and 7 bases lay between the germline ends. This CDR3 has 12 residues. Here the CDR3 DNA reads TGTGCTAGTGGTGTAGACTATCAGCCCCAGCATTTT. Translated, it gives CASGVDYQPQHF.

The rearrangement joins TRBV12-3 or TRBV12-4 to TRBJ2-7; D is uncertain. The CDR3 totals 14 residues. The ends were cut back, 0 bases at V and 4 bases at J, with 10 bases in the middle. CDR3 sequence reads: CASSLAQSRYEQYF. In DNA form, the CDR3 reads TGTGCCAGCAGTTTAGCACAGAGCCGATACGAGCAGTACTTC.

This sequence joins TRBV7-8 and TRBJ2-3, with D perhaps matching TRBD2 (5 bases). Germline values: CDR1 SGHVS, CDR2 FQNEAQ. The CDR3 spans 15 residues. Trimming removed 0 bases at V and 1 base at J, with 8 bases between. The CDR3 loop is CASSLAFGGTDTQYF. CDR3 coding DNA: TGTGCCAGCAGCTTAGCCTTCGGGGGCACAGATACGCAGTATTTT. The full variable domain, its missing parts supplied by reference TRBV7-8 and TRBJ2-3, is GAGVSQSPRYKVAKRGQDVALRCDPISGHVSLFWYQQALGQGPEFLTYFQNEAQLDKSGLPSDRFFAERPEGSVSTLKIQRTQQEDSAVYLCASSLAFGGTDTQYFGPGTRLTVL.

CDR3 region: CAISESTSGSYEQYF. In nucleotides, the CDR3 is TGTGCCATCAGTGAGTCGACAAGCGGATCCTACGAGCAGTACTTC. The genes are TRBV10-3 and TRBJ2-7, with TRBD2 as a possible D gene (5 bases). CDR3 size: 15 residues. The V gene lost 0 bases and the J gene lost 1 base, with 10 bases spanning the gap. Germline CDR1 is ENHRY and CDR2 is SYGVKD.

The chain couples TRBV4-2 to TRBJ1-5; 7 nucleotides match TRBD1. The germline gives CDR1 LGHNA, CDR2 YNFKEQ. The V segment lost 0 bases and the J segment 11 bases; nucleotides outside the gene matches: 13. This CDR3 spans 16 amino acids. CDR3 sequence (DNA): TGTGCCAGCAGCCAAGATAAGAGGGGGCCCCGATTAACCCAGCATTTT. Translating gives CASSQDKRGPRLTQHF.

The V call is TRBV29-1, the J call TRBJ2-1; D remains ambiguous. This CDR3 comprises 15 residues. Trimming removed 4 bases at V and 0 bases at J, with 13 bases between. Germline-derived CDR1 and CDR2 are SQVTM and ANQGSEA. CDR3 loop: CSVASLLSSYNEQFF. For the CDR3, the DNA is TGCAGCGTTGCGAGCCTACTGAGCTCCTACAATGAGCAGTTCTTC.

This chain connects TRBV5-1 to TRBJ2-1, with 7 bases lining up with TRBD2. V shed 6 bases, J shed 0 bases, and the junction held 18 bases outside the gene matches. The CDR3 has 19 residues. Germline CDR1 and CDR2: SGHRS and YFSETQ. The CDR3: CASTLGSGTGSSSYNEQFF. CDR3 DNA sequence: TGCGCCAGCACCCTAGGAAGCGGGACGGGGTCGAGCTCCTACAATGAGCAGTTCTTC.

CDR3 coding DNA: TGTGCCAGCAGCTACCCGGGACAGTCGAATCAGCCCCAGCATTTT. Its protein is CASSYPGQSNQPQHF. The chain carries TRBV28 and TRBJ1-5; TRBD1 aligns across 7 bases. V shed 6 bases, J shed 4 bases, and the junction held 9 bases outside the gene matches. This CDR3 comprises 15 residues. The germline V gene has CDR1 MDHEN and CDR2 SYDVKM.

The chain has TRBV7-9 and TRBJ2-5; TRBD2 aligns across 9 bases. Germline trimming cut 5 bases from V and 1 base from J; bases unmatched to any gene: 5. CDR1 and CDR2 (germline): SEHNR, FQNEAQ (reference sequence). The CDR3 length is 15 residues. CDR3 nucleotide sequence: TGTGCCAGCAGCCCTAGCGGGGCTCTCCAAGAGACCCAGTACTTC. The encoded protein is CASSPSGALQETQYF.

In its sample, this clonotype was seen once. The chain recombines TRBV20-1 with TRBJ2-7; D may be TRBD1 (5 bases). CDR3 length: 12 residues. V lost 5 bases to trimming and J lost 1 base, with 9 bases between them. Germline V lookup: CDR1 DFQATT, CDR2 SNEGSKA (reference sequence). The CDR3 DNA follows: TGCAGTGCTGTTAAGGGGTCCTACGAGCAGTACTTC. Encoded protein: CSAVKGSYEQYF.